The 17 T cell receptor beta chains given below trace back to one sample, sequenced in a study of human T cells and chemical hapten exposure. Using its own MiXCR run on the RACE reads, TCRdb lists one record per CDR3 protein. The table has about 120,000 distinct CDR3 sequences, around 15% seen once. The time point: patch test 1, 2 weeks after DPC sensitization. As to treatment: therapeutic diphenylcyclopropenone sensitization with weekly scalp DPC. Specimen: whole blood, collected in connection with sensitization to the hapten diphenylcyclopropenone (DPC). These receptors came from a man younger than 35 with alopecia areata. Some clones in this sample may be carry-over from other donors' samples.

The chain links TRBV12-3 or TRBV12-4 to TRBJ1-5; possible D gene TRBD1, 5 bases. Trimming shortened V by 6 bases and J by 2 bases, and 11 bases separated the two germline ends. The CDR3 is made up of 14 amino acids. The CDR3 protein is CASRRGRGNQPQHF. The CDR3 DNA follows: TGTGCCAGCAGGAGGGGCAGGGGCAATCAGCCCCAGCATTTT.

This clonotype appeared a few times. This chain links TRBV4-3 with TRBJ2-5, with D possibly being TRBD1 or TRBD2 (6 bases each). The CDR3 totals 16 residues. Germline CDR1 reads LGHNA; CDR2 reads YSLEER. V lost 0 bases to trimming and J lost 2 bases, with 13 bases between them. The CDR3 sequence: CASSQEGGTLQETQYF. CDR3 nucleotides: TGCGCCAGCAGCCAAGAAGGGGGGACCTTACAAGAGACCCAGTACTTC.

The chain uses TRBV13 and TRBJ2-7; 8 nucleotides agree with TRBD1. V shed 0 bases, J shed 4 bases, and the junction held 2 bases outside the gene matches. Looked up from germline, CDR1 is PRHDT and CDR2 is FYEKMQ (reference sequence). The CDR3 is 14 amino acids. This CDR3 reads CASSLGTGAYEQYF. CDR3 DNA: TGTGCCAGCAGCTTAGGGACAGGGGCATACGAGCAGTACTTC.

This clonotype was counted only a few times. The CDR3 loop is CASSVDRTYEQYF. DNA of the CDR3: TGTGCCAGCAGCGTGGACAGAACCTACGAGCAGTACTTC. The chain links TRBV6-5 to TRBJ2-7; D possibly corresponds to TRBD1 (6 bases). The germline V gene has CDR1 MNHEY and CDR2 SVGAGI. Trimming removed 6 bases from V and 2 bases from J, with 11 bases in between. The CDR3 is 13 amino acids.

This clonotype has a handful of counts. This chain joins TRBV28 and TRBJ2-3, with 7 bases aligning to TRBD2. The CDR3 is 14 residues long. Germline values: CDR1 MDHEN, CDR2 SYDVKM. Trimming at V came to 11 bases and at J to 4 bases, leaving 12 bases not matched to a gene. The CDR3 sequence is CAPSGGGASDTQYF. CDR3 bases: TGTGCCCCCTCCGGGGGAGGGGCATCAGATACGCAGTATTTT. The entire variable domain, with the rest obtained from reference TRBV28 and TRBJ2-3, is as follows: DVKVTQSSRYLVKRTGEKVFLECVQDMDHENMFWYRQDPGLGLRLIYFSYDVKMKEKGDIPEGYSVSREKKERFSLILESASTNQTSMYLCAPSGGGASDTQYFGPGTRLTVL.

There are a few counts of this clonotype. V gene TRBV7-2 combines with J gene TRBJ2-2, with D uncertain. The V gene's germline CDR1 is SGHTA and CDR2 FQGNSA. V lost 1 base, J lost 7 bases, and 7 bases lay in between. This CDR3 comprises 13 residues. CDR3 in DNA: TGTGCCAGCAGCTTAGTAATTAGCGGGGAGCTGTTTTTT. It translates to CASSLVISGELFF. The full variable domain, in which reference TRBV7-2 and TRBJ2-2 provide the parts outside the CDR3, is GAGVSQSPSNKVTEKGKDVELRCDPISGHTALYWYRQSLGQGLEFLIYFQGNSAPDKSGLPSDRFSAERTGGSVSTLTIQRTQQEDSAVYLCASSLVISGELFFGEGSRLTVL.

In its sample, this clonotype was seen a few times. The chain joins TRBV9 to TRBJ2-7; 7 bases align to TRBD1. CDR3 length equals 14 residues. V was pared by 4 bases and J by 0 bases, with 4 bases of the junction left unmatched. The germline gives CDR1 SGDLS, CDR2 YYNGEE. The CDR3, as DNA: TGTGCCAGCAGCTCCCGGACAGGCTCCTACGAGCAGTACTTC. This translates into CASSSRTGSYEQYF.

This clonotype was found a few times. The rearrangement uses TRBV6-5 and TRBJ2-3, with 8 bases lining up with TRBD1. The CDR3 is 15 residues long. V gave up 5 bases and J gave up 2 bases; unmatched junction bases: 6. CDR1 and CDR2 from the germline V gene are MNHEY and SVGAGI. The CDR3 DNA sequence: TGTGCCAGCAGTCCCGGACAGGGATTCACAGATACGCAGTATTTT. Residues: CASSPGQGFTDTQYF.

This clonotype has at least ten counts. This chain joins TRBV6-2 or TRBV6-3 and TRBJ2-1; TRBD2 agrees at 14 bases. V dropped 4 bases and J dropped 7; count of bases not matched to a gene: 6. The CDR3 is 16 amino acids. From germline, CDR1 is MNHEY and CDR2 SVGEGT. CDR3 protein: CASSWTTSGGANEQFF. The CDR3 bases are TGTGCCAGCAGTTGGACGACTAGCGGGGGGGCTAATGAGCAGTTCTTC.

This clonotype has more than one count but fewer than ten. The chain recombines TRBV5-1 with TRBJ2-1; TRBD2 matches at 9 bases. J gave up 7 bases and V 6 bases, and 8 bases lay outside the gene matches. This CDR3 is built from 14 residues. From germline, CDR1 is SGHRS and CDR2 YFSETQ. CDR3 bases: TGCGCCAGCACCCCGACTAGCGGCTGGAATGAGCAGTTCTTC. Residues: CASTPTSGWNEQFF. Full variable domain (missing parts from reference TRBV5-1 and TRBJ2-1): KAGVTQTPRYLIKTRGQQVTLSCSPISGHRSVSWYQQTPGQGLQFLFEYFSETQRNKGNFPGRFSGRQFSNSRSEMNVSTLELGDSALYLCASTPTSGWNEQFFGPGTRLTVL.

The chain carries TRBV11-2 and TRBJ2-6; 9 bases align to TRBD1. The CDR3 length is 16 residues. Unmatched junction bases numbered 9, after V lost 8 bases and J lost 4 bases. Per the germline V gene, CDR1 is SGHAT and CDR2 is FQNNGV. CDR3 nucleotides: TGTGCCAGCCACCGGGACAGGGCGCCCGGGGCCAACGTCCTGACTTTC. This sequence encodes CASHRDRAPGANVLTF.

CDR3 residues: CASSYGLASLSGANVLTF. The CDR3 nucleotides are TGTGCCAGCAGTTACGGACTAGCCTCCCTTTCTGGGGCCAACGTCCTGACTTTC. This rearrangement joins TRBV6-2 or TRBV6-3 to TRBJ2-6; 8 bases map to TRBD2. The CDR3 is 18 residues long. With 2 bases clipped from V and 1 base from J, the junction kept 7 bases outside the gene matches. Germline V gene data show CDR1 as MNHEY and CDR2 as SVGEGT.

V is TRBV29-1 and J is TRBJ2-2; 9 bases line up with TRBD2. The length of the CDR3 is 13 residues. Germline trimming cut 3 bases from V and 7 bases from J; bases unmatched to any gene: 3. Germline V lookup: CDR1 SQVTM, CDR2 ANQGSEA. CDR3 in DNA: TGCAGCGTTGAGCGGGGGGGCGGCGGGGAGCTGTTTTTT. As protein: CSVERGGGGELFF.

The table lists this clonotype with a few counts. V and J are TRBV6-4 and TRBJ1-1; D is unresolved. Looked up from germline, CDR1 is MRHNA and CDR2 is SNTAGT. The CDR3 spans 13 residues. V lost 5 bases to trimming and J lost 1 base, with 8 bases between them. In DNA form, the CDR3 reads TGTGCCAGCAGTCCAAACAAGAACACTGAAGCTTTCTTT. The encoded protein is CASSPNKNTEAFF.

The rearrangement joins TRBV29-1 to TRBJ2-3; D gene uncertain. V lost 2 bases and J 3 bases, leaving 15 bases between the germline ends. Germline assignment: CDR1 SQVTM and CDR2 ANQGSEA. This CDR3 contains 15 residues. CDR3: CSVEHSGGLTDTQYF. The DNA of the CDR3 is TGCAGCGTTGAACACTCTGGCGGATTAACAGATACGCAGTATTTT.

The gene calls are TRBV9 and TRBJ2-4; a weak D match, TRBD2 (5 bases). Trimming removed 0 bases from V and 7 bases from J, with 8 bases in between. This CDR3 is built from 13 residues. CDR1 is SGDLS and CDR2 is YYNGEE in the germline V gene. DNA for the CDR3: TGTGCCAGCAGCGTAGGAGAGGGTAACATTCAGTACTTC. This gives the protein CASSVGEGNIQYF.

The chain has TRBV2 and TRBJ2-7, with D uncertain. Germline V lookup: CDR1 SNHLY, CDR2 FYNNEI. Trimming removed 0 bases at V and 0 bases at J, with 3 bases between. This CDR3 has 13 residues. The CDR3 here is CASSEAASYEQYF. CDR3 coding DNA: TGTGCCAGCAGTGAAGCGGCCTCCTACGAGCAGTACTTC.